Included here is one TCR beta chain sequence, with context. Its antigen is not identified. This sample was taken from a study of cytomegalovirus exposure and HLA in healthy donors. In the PCR, 60 Vbeta and 13 Jbeta primers were used. Measured with immunoSEQ multiplex PCR; TCRdb has only the in-frame clones, and not every one. The repertoire holds about 35,000 clones, with 75% to 85% as singletons. Study conclusions and caveats: When presence/absence was analysed, sequencing depth was taken to be roughly uniform across donors. The investigators catalogued 150 to 200 TCR beta chains as cytomegalovirus-associated. In a later analysis, CMV-associated beta chains were mostly HLA-associated, it appeared.

The study sampled nominally healthy donors, though unrecorded immune exposures were likely. The CDR3 sequence is 17 residues long. CDR1 is SGHVS, CDR2 FQNEAQ, per germline. The V gene end was trimmed by 6 bases and the J gene end by 6 bases; junction bases not matched to a gene: 20. This clonotype was sampled from a male donor in good health and CMV-seronegative. What was sequenced was PBMCs. V usage is TRBV7-8 and J usage is TRBJ2-7, with TRBD1 matching 7 bases. The CDR3 DNA is TGTGCCAGCAGGCAATCGGGGACCGGGACAGCACCGAGCGAGCAGTACTTC. It is translated as CASRQSGTGTAPSEQYF.